Listed below are T cell receptor beta chains from one sample, sequenced in a study of CXCR3-negative and CXCR3-positive naive CD8 T cells. TCRdb re-called the 5' RACE reads and catalogs CDR3 proteins one per entry, DNA excluded. This repertoire includes 75,000 to 95,000 distinct CDR3 sequences. Sequences were obtained from naive CXCR3- CD8+ T cells from blood. The receptors here all came from a human donor in good health. Some clones in this sample may be carry-over from other donors' samples. The CDR3 runs from the conserved cysteine through the conserved F or W. A clone size is listed for some rows: how often the clone was seen (once, few, many), or a class if it is expanded.

abundance	v_gene	j_gene	CDR3aa
-	TRBV28	TRBJ2-5	CASSLVRPQETQYF
-	TRBV28	TRBJ1-3	CASRPPLSSGNTIYF
medium-sized	TRBV6-2/TRBV6-3	TRBJ2-1	CASSVEGSYNEQFF
-	TRBV2	TRBJ2-1	CASSTSVPEQFF
-	TRBV7-9	TRBJ1-2	CASSWTLTGEEGYTF
-	TRBV27	TRBJ2-2	CASSRAGGPGELFF
-	TRBV28	TRBJ1-1	CASSLDRGENTEAFF
-	TRBV6-5	TRBJ1-1	CASSYLRLREDTEAFF
-	TRBV7-3	TRBJ2-3	CASSLGGPGDTQYF
-	TRBV4-1	TRBJ1-5	CASSQDHGARAYSNQPQHF
-	TRBV2	TRBJ2-1	CASEESSYNEQFF
-	TRBV10-3	TRBJ2-1	CAISESGEGTSYNEQFF
-	TRBV7-2	TRBJ1-5	CASRSYGGRDQPQHF
-	TRBV14	TRBJ2-7	CASSQESGRLVYEQYF
-	TRBV20-1	TRBJ2-5	CSASSGQGNRETQYF
-	TRBV5-1	TRBJ1-3	CASSAGSSGNTIYF
-	TRBV4-2	TRBJ1-3	CASSQDAGSGNTIYF
-	TRBV7-9	TRBJ2-1	CASSLVIAGSIEQFF
-	TRBV28	TRBJ1-6	CASSNPRSSYNSPLHF
-	TRBV29-1	TRBJ2-4	CSVLAGSKNIQYF